One and the same sample provided the 22 T cell receptor beta chains below, sequenced in a study of blood T cell repertoires in COVID-19. Repertoires were generated with immunoSEQ multiplex PCR, while TCRdb's copy carries only in-frame clones and drops some. The repertoire holds 150,000 or so clones, with around 87% as singletons. The sequencing sample was made of peripheral blood. The receptors were gathered from a man younger than 30 with COVID-19, enrolled during active disease.

The CDR3 loop is CARGTGISEQYF. The CDR3 DNA follows: TGTGCCCGAGGGACAGGGATCAGCGAGCAGTACTTC. The V call is TRBV2, the J call TRBJ2-7, with TRBD1 matching 9 bases. Trimming took 11 bases from V and 6 from J; bases not matched to a gene: 8. Germline V gene lookup returns CDR1 SNHLY and CDR2 FYNNEI. This CDR3 spans 12 amino acids.

The chain combines TRBV5-1 with TRBJ2-2, with D maybe TRBD1 (5 bases). The ends were cut back, 4 bases at V and 6 bases at J, with 13 bases in the middle. The CDR3 extends over 14 amino acids. Germline-derived CDR1 and CDR2 are SGHRS and YFSETQ. The CDR3 DNA sequence: TGCGCCAGCAGCCTAAGAACAGGTTCCGGGGAGCTGTTTTTT. It specifies CASSLRTGSGELFF.

The gene calls are TRBV13 and TRBJ2-7; TRBD2 matches 7 bases. Germline V CDR1 and CDR2: PRHDT, FYEKMQ (reference sequence). V lost 0 bases to trimming and J lost 3 bases; unmatched junction nucleotides: 11. The length of the CDR3 is 17 residues. CDR3: CASSLGTPGGSNYEQYF. CDR3 coding DNA: TGTGCCAGCAGCTTAGGGACCCCCGGGGGGTCAAACTACGAGCAGTACTTC.

This chain uses TRBV11-2 with TRBJ2-4; 7 bases line up with TRBD1. J was trimmed by 0 bases and V by 0 bases; bases with no gene match: 11. CDR3 size: 19 residues. Germline CDR1 and CDR2: SGHAT and FQNNGV. The CDR3 bases are TGTGCCAGCAGCTTAGATCCCGGACAGGCTCTTCTAGCCAAAAACATTCAGTACTTC. This codes for CASSLDPGQALLAKNIQYF. The entire variable domain, with the rest obtained from reference TRBV11-2 and TRBJ2-4, is as follows: EAGVAQSPRYKIIEKRQSVAFWCNPISGHATLYWYQQILGQGPKLLIQFQNNGVVDDSQLPKDRFSAERLKGVDSTLKIQPAKLEDSAVYLCASSLDPGQALLAKNIQYFGAGTRLSVL.

This sequence joins TRBV28 and TRBJ2-3, with 9 bases identical to TRBD2. The V gene end was trimmed by 5 bases and the J gene end by 4 bases; junction bases not matched to a gene: 10. This CDR3 contains 16 residues. Germline loops: CDR1 MDHEN, CDR2 SYDVKM. The DNA for the CDR3 is TGTGCCAGCAGTCCTCATAGCGGGAGAGTAGCAGATACGCAGTATTTT. Its translation is CASSPHSGRVADTQYF.

V usage is TRBV27 and J usage is TRBJ2-4; a weak D match, TRBD2 (6 bases). CDR3 size: 12 residues. The V and J ends lost 5 bases and 7 bases respectively, with 9 bases between them. Germline V gene lookup returns CDR1 MNHEY and CDR2 SMNVEV (reference sequence). The DNA for the CDR3 is TGTGCCAGCAGTGGGGGGAGGAACATTCAGTACTTC. This translates into CASSGGRNIQYF.

Concerning this clone: The junction departs from germline at one end; a sequencing error may be responsible. V usage is TRBV10-3 and J usage is TRBJ1-4, with 7 bases fitting TRBD1. In germline, CDR1 is ENHRY, CDR2 SYGVKD. The CDR3 totals 16 residues. In nucleotides, the CDR3 is TGTGCCATCAGCGACCAAGGGGGACAGTCTAATGAAAAACTGCTTTTT. Protein product: CAISDQGGQSNEKLLF.

The chain is built from TRBV3-1 (or the pseudogene TRBV3-2) and TRBJ2-7; 12 bases are a match to TRBD2. The germline V gene has CDR1 LGHDT and CDR2 YNNKEL (reference sequence). This CDR3 is built from 15 residues. The V and J ends lost 0 bases and 6 bases, in that order; junction bases with no gene match: 3. The CDR3 nucleotides read TGTGCCAGCAGCCAAGAGCTAGCGGGAGGGCCCGAGCAGTACTTC. It codes for CASSQELAGGPEQYF.

V is TRBV5-1 and J is TRBJ2-7; TRBD1 is a possible D gene (6 bases). The CDR3 runs 14 residues. The V end was cut by 4 bases, the J end by 3 bases, with 14 bases between. Germline lookup yields CDR1 SGHRS and CDR2 YFSETQ. In DNA, the CDR3 is TGCGCCAGCAGCCTGGGCCTAGGGGGCTACGAGCAGTACTTC. This gives the protein CASSLGLGGYEQYF.

The V gene is TRBV7-2, the J gene TRBJ2-1; 10 bases line up with TRBD2. The V and J ends lost 4 bases and 7 bases, in that order; junction bases with no gene match: 4. The CDR3 runs to 14 residues. The germline V gene has CDR1 SGHTA and CDR2 FQGNSA. CDR3 amino acids: CASSSSGSYNEQFF. CDR3 in DNA: TGTGCCAGCAGCTCTAGCGGGAGCTATAATGAGCAGTTCTTC.

J is TRBJ2-3 and V is TRBV7-7; possible D gene TRBD2, 6 bases. The germline V gene has CDR1 SSHAT and CDR2 FNYEAQ (reference sequence). Trimming removed 5 bases at V and 2 bases at J, with 17 bases between. The CDR3 has 16 amino acids. CDR3 DNA sequence: TGTGCCAGCAGCGCGGGGCAGGACCTTCTCACAGATACGCAGTATTTT. The encoded protein is CASSAGQDLLTDTQYF.

The rearrangement joins TRBV15 to TRBJ1-4; D perhaps matches TRBD1 (5 bases). The CDR3 spans 13 residues. Between the trimmed V and J ends, which lost 6 bases and 8 bases, there was a span of 13 bases. CDR1 is LNHNV and CDR2 is YYDKDF in the germline V gene (reference sequence). The CDR3 DNA follows: TGTGCCACCAGGGGCAGGGCGGACGAAAAACTGTTTTTT. Amino acid sequence: CATRGRADEKLFF.

The V call is TRBV6-5, the J call TRBJ1-5; a weak D match, TRBD1 (6 bases). Germline-derived CDR1 and CDR2 are MNHEY and SVGAGI. The CDR3 runs to 12 residues. The V end lost 10 bases, the J end lost 5 bases, and 12 bases lay between the germline ends. CDR3 amino acids: CATEGEDQPQHF. The CDR3 region has the DNA TGTGCCACCGAGGGGGAAGATCAGCCCCAGCATTTT.

The chain links TRBV20-1 to TRBJ1-1; D is undetermined. The CDR3 spans 10 residues. Looked up from germline, CDR1 is DFQATT and CDR2 is SNEGSKA (reference sequence). The germline V and J ends were trimmed by 6 bases and 7 bases, with 9 bases remaining between them. Here the CDR3 reads CSAITDEAFF. DNA for the CDR3: TGCAGTGCGATAACAGATGAAGCTTTCTTT.

The chain links TRBV30 to TRBJ1-1, with unresolved D. Germline V lookup: CDR1 GTSNPN, CDR2 SVGIG (reference sequence). Trimming removed 4 bases from V and 4 bases from J, with 16 bases in between. CDR3 length equals 14 residues. The chain's CDR3 is CAWKAGRRATEAFF. CDR3 DNA sequence: TGTGCCTGGAAGGCCGGACGGCGGGCCACTGAAGCTTTCTTT.

This rearrangement joins TRBV13 to TRBJ2-2, with D maybe TRBD2 (6 bases). V lost 0 bases and J 1 base, leaving 9 bases between the germline ends. Germline-derived CDR1 and CDR2 are PRHDT and FYEKMQ (reference sequence). This CDR3 region has 16 residues. CDR3 DNA sequence: TGTGCCAGCAGCTTAGGTTTCGGGAGGAACACCGGGGAGCTGTTTTTT. Its protein is CASSLGFGRNTGELFF.

The chain uses TRBV11-2 and TRBJ2-7; D remains unclear. The CDR3 is 13 residues long. The V end was cut by 1 base, the J end by 3 bases, with 7 bases between. Germline V gives CDR1 SGHAT, CDR2 FQNNGV. In DNA form, the CDR3 reads TGTGCCAGCAGCTTAGGTCTCGGCTACGAGCAGTACTTC. Encoded protein: CASSLGLGYEQYF.

The chain joins TRBV10-3 to TRBJ1-5; 9 bases line up with TRBD1. The V gene's germline CDR1 is ENHRY and CDR2 SYGVKD. This CDR3 contains 16 residues. Germline trimming cut 0 bases from V and 2 bases from J; bases unmatched to any gene: 2. DNA for the CDR3: TGTGCCATCAGTGAGTCCCGGACAGGGGGCAATCAGCCCCAGCATTTT. Protein product: CAISESRTGGNQPQHF.

The chain couples TRBV10-3 to TRBJ2-2, with 13 bases fitting TRBD2. V gave up 7 bases and J gave up 6 bases; unmatched junction bases: 11. CDR3 length: 17 residues. CDR1 is ENHRY, CDR2 SYGVKD, per germline. DNA of the CDR3: TGTGCCATCACCCCAACCGGGACTAGCGGGACCGCCGGGGAGCTGTTTTTT. Amino acid sequence: CAITPTGTSGTAGELFF.

J is TRBJ1-1 and V is TRBV7-2; tentative D call: TRBD1 (6 bases). The CDR3 contains 17 residues. The V and J ends lost 5 bases and 1 base respectively, with 20 bases between them. CDR1 and CDR2 (germline): SGHTA, FQGNSA. The CDR3 DNA sequence: TGTGCCAGCAGCCCTACATCGACAGGCCTTAGGAACACTGAAGCTTTCTTT. Translation: CASSPTSTGLRNTEAFF.

The V and J genes are TRBV3-1 (or the pseudogene TRBV3-2) and TRBJ2-2; the match to TRBD2 covers 10 bases. V dropped 7 bases and J dropped 5; count of bases not matched to a gene: 10. Germline CDR1 reads LGHDT; CDR2 reads YNNKEL (reference sequence). The CDR3 runs to 16 residues. CDR3 coding DNA: TGTGCCAGCATGGGGCTAGCGGGAGTGAGTACCGGGGAGCTGTTTTTT. As protein: CASMGLAGVSTGELFF.

J is TRBJ1-6 and V is TRBV7-6; D is unresolved. CDR1 is SGHVS and CDR2 is FNYEAQ in the germline V gene. V gave up 4 bases and J gave up 10 bases, with 8 bases separating them. CDR3 length: 12 amino acids. The CDR3 reads CASSSGGSPLHF. CDR3 nucleotides: TGTGCCAGCAGCTCAGGAGGGTCACCCCTCCACTTT.